This record looks at one T cell receptor (beta chain) sequence and its context. What it binds is unknown. This entry comes from a study of T-cell reconstitution after alpha-beta-depleted transplantation in children. Overall study results and limits: About two months after transplant, alpha-beta T cells reportedly came from several hundred expanded graft clones. Surviving recipient T cells and intrathymic progenitors accounted for some patients' high TCRbeta diversity at day 60.

This CDR3 spans 14 amino acids. V lost 0 bases and J 5 bases, leaving 14 bases between the germline ends. Germline lookup yields CDR1 DFQATT and CDR2 SNEGSKA (reference sequence). Unique molecular identifiers tagged the TCRbeta library. TCRdb passed the PCR reads through MiXCR, listing each CDR3 protein once. In the table there are hundreds of thousands of distinct CDR3 sequences, 16% of which are singletons. The receptor was isolated from a male patient between 10 and 17 years old who had a stem cell transplant for acute lymphoblastic leukemia, so the T cells may come from the graft donor. Material: PBMCs, mostly from graft donor cells, obtained 360 days after TCRalphabeta/CD19-depleted stem cell transplant. The rearrangement links TRBV20-1 to TRBJ2-7; D is possibly TRBD2 (6 bases). CDR3 bases: TGCAGTGCTAGAGAATCGGGCAGGGAGGACGAGCAGTACTTC. This sequence encodes CSARESGREDEQYF.